The 23 T cell receptor beta chains below come from one sample, sequenced in a study of graft-versus-host responses after intestinal transplantation. TCRdb keeps only in-frame clones here, not all; method: immunoSEQ multiplex PCR. Of just over 9,000 clones in the sample, about 30% are singletons; the top ten hold roughly 3%. Labeling with CFSE marked some 200,000 responder cells, which were plated with some 200,000 irradiated, violet-dye-labeled stimulator cells. Material: alloreactive CD8+ T cells from a mixed lymphocyte reaction culture, obtained before transplantation. Subset meaning: CFSE-low proliferating T cells sorted from approximately 6-day pre-transplant mixed lymphocyte reaction (GvH or HvG direction). The receptor source for this set is a human patient who was an organ donor for intestinal transplantation.

This clone ranks as medium-sized. The junction does not match germline at one end; this may be a read error. In DNA, the CDR3 is TGTGCGAGCACAGGGTTAGACTACAATGAGCAGTTCTTC. Its translation is CASTGLDYNEQFF. The V call is TRBV27, the J call TRBJ2-1; possible D gene TRBD1, 6 bases. Germline-derived CDR1 and CDR2 are MNHEY and SMNVEV (reference sequence). The CDR3 is 13 residues long.

This chain joins TRBV18 and TRBJ1-3; D is unresolved. The CDR3 runs to 14 residues. Germline V gene lookup returns CDR1 KGHSH and CDR2 LQKENI. V was cut by 0 bases and J by 8 bases, with 11 bases left in between. The CDR3 nucleotides read TGTGCCAGCTCACCACCGTCGGAGGGCCACACCATATATTTT. Protein sequence: CASSPPSEGHTIYF.

This clone rates as medium-sized. The chain employs TRBV27 and TRBJ2-7; D is possibly TRBD2 (6 bases). The germline V gene has CDR1 MNHEY and CDR2 SMNVEV (reference sequence). This CDR3 contains 14 residues. With 10 bases removed from V and 7 bases from J, the gap between germline ends came to 23 bases. CDR3 loop: CATADGLRAKEQYF. In DNA form, the CDR3 reads TGTGCCACCGCAGACGGACTACGCGCAAAGGAGCAGTACTTC.

V usage is TRBV5-1 and J usage is TRBJ1-2, with D tentatively TRBD1 (5 bases). This CDR3 region has 15 residues. Trimming cost V 0 bases and J 4 bases, with 13 bases left between them. Germline-derived CDR1 and CDR2 are SGHRS and YFSETQ. The CDR3 nucleotides are TGCGCCAGCAGCTTGGGAGGTCCAACAGGCTATGGCTACACCTTC. This encodes CASSLGGPTGYGYTF.

A remark on this clone: At one boundary the junction diverges from the germline segment, which might be a read error. The chain has TRBV19 and TRBJ2-2, with D possibly being TRBD2 (6 bases). The CDR3 consists of 15 residues. Looked up from germline, CDR1 is LNHDA and CDR2 is SQIVND (reference sequence). CDR3 sequence (DNA): TGTGCCAGCCTGCGTCCCAGGGAGGAGCACCGGGGAGCTGTTTTT. It translates to CASLRPREEHRGAVF.

This clone has a handful of counts. The rearrangement joins TRBV10-3 to TRBJ2-1; 8 nucleotides match TRBD2. This CDR3 has 16 amino acids. Germline CDR1 is ENHRY and CDR2 is SYGVKD. Trimming cost V 3 bases and J 4 bases; bases outside gene matches: 8. The CDR3 DNA is TGTGCCATCAGTGATACGGGGGGGGAGTTTTACAATGAGCAGTTCTTC. Translated, it gives CAISDTGGEFYNEQFF.

This clone is termed medium-sized. The chain links TRBV6-6 to TRBJ2-3; TRBD2 matches 11 bases. Germline-derived CDR1 and CDR2 are MNHNY and SVGAGI (reference sequence). The CDR3 loop spans 15 amino acids. Trimming at V came to 5 bases and at J to 2 bases, leaving 3 bases not matched to a gene. The DNA of the CDR3 is TGTGCCAGCAGTCTAGCGGGAGGCCACACAGATACGCAGTATTTT. The encoded protein is CASSLAGGHTDTQYF.

This clone was observed a handful of times. The rearrangement uses TRBV6-1 and TRBJ2-3, with D maybe TRBD2 (5 bases). There are 15 residues in the CDR3. In germline, CDR1 is MNHNS, CDR2 SASEGT. V was pared by 0 bases and J by 5 bases, with 12 bases between. The CDR3 is CASSEAQGSVDTQYF. CDR3 bases: TGTGCCAGCAGTGAAGCGCAAGGTAGCGTAGATACGCAGTATTTT.

The chain employs TRBV5-6 and TRBJ2-6; 9 bases fit TRBD1. CDR1 is SGHDT and CDR2 is YYEEEE in the germline V gene. CDR3 length: 17 residues. V shed 3 bases, J shed 2 bases, and the junction held 6 bases outside the gene matches. CDR3 amino acids: CASSSTGGGTGANVLTF. As DNA, the CDR3 is TGTGCCAGCAGCTCGACAGGGGGGGGTACTGGGGCCAACGTCCTGACTTTC.

This clone was counted a single time. V and J are TRBV19 and TRBJ1-1; D might be TRBD1 (6 bases). CDR1 and CDR2 from the germline V gene are LNHDA and SQIVND (reference sequence). There are 15 residues in the CDR3. V was shortened by 3 bases and J by 0 bases, with 11 bases between the two germline ends. The CDR3 DNA follows: TGTGCCAGTAGTATTCAGGGGACAATGAACACTGAAGCTTTCTTT. Residues: CASSIQGTMNTEAFF. The variable domain in full, with the rest retrieved from reference TRBV19 and TRBJ1-1, is DGGITQSPKYLFRKEGQNVTLSCEQNLNHDAMYWYRQDPGQGLRLIYYSQIVNDFQKGDIAEGYSVSREKKESFPLTVTSAQKNPTAFYLCASSIQGTMNTEAFFGQGTRLTVV.

V usage is TRBV5-1 and J usage is TRBJ2-5; possible D gene TRBD2, 5 bases. The end of the DNA aligns better with TRBJ2-7, so the J call may be wrong. The CDR3 contains 16 residues. Per germline, CDR1 SGHRS and CDR2 YFSETQ. The CDR3 DNA reads as TGCGCCAGCAGCTTGCGTTCGCGAGGGATCCGGGCCGAGCAGTACTTC. Translating it yields CASSLRSRGIRAEQYF.

This clone counts as medium-sized (0.01 to 0.1%). The J gene is TRBJ1-1, the V gene TRBV6-1; D unresolved. Per germline, CDR1 MNHNS and CDR2 SASEGT. The CDR3 is 14 residues long. Trimming shortened V by 5 bases and J by 4 bases, and 14 bases separated the two germline ends. In nucleotides, the CDR3 is TGTGCCAGCAGTCAACCAGACATCACCACTGAAGCTTTCTTT. Amino acids: CASSQPDITTEAFF.

This clone is deemed medium-sized. The rearrangement uses TRBV6-1 and TRBJ2-7; 9 bases align to TRBD1. Trimming cost V 7 bases and J 4 bases; bases outside gene matches: 8. The CDR3 extends over 14 amino acids. Germline V gives CDR1 MNHNS, CDR2 SASEGT. CDR3 loop: CASTRTGEFYEQYF. As DNA, the CDR3 is TGTGCCAGCACCCGGACAGGGGAATTTTACGAGCAGTACTTC.

In its sample, this clone was seen a few times. V gene TRBV2 combines with J gene TRBJ2-2; 7 positions agree with TRBD2. Germline CDR1 is SNHLY and CDR2 is FYNNEI. The CDR3 is 12 residues long. As DNA, the CDR3 is TGTGCTTTGGAGCGGGAACCTGAGGAGCTGTTTTTT. Translated, it gives CALEREPEELFF.

The chain is built from TRBV7-8 and TRBJ1-5, with D unresolved. The CDR3 contains 13 residues. With 2 bases removed from V and 6 bases from J, the gap between germline ends came to 8 bases. CDR1 is SGHVS and CDR2 is FQNEAQ in the germline V gene. In nucleotides, the CDR3 is TGTGCCAGCAGCTTATCCGGGGTTCAGCCCCAGCATTTT. This translates into CASSLSGVQPQHF. The full variable domain, its missing parts supplied by reference TRBV7-8 and TRBJ1-5, is GAGVSQSPRYKVAKRGQDVALRCDPISGHVSLFWYQQALGQGPEFLTYFQNEAQLDKSGLPSDRFFAERPEGSVSTLKIQRTQQEDSAVYLCASSLSGVQPQHFGDGTRLSIL.

Within the sample, this clone is medium-sized (0.01 to 0.1%). V gene TRBV27 combines with J gene TRBJ1-1, with 7 bases that match TRBD1. Per the germline V gene, CDR1 is MNHEY and CDR2 is SMNVEV (reference sequence). With 5 bases clipped from V and 0 bases from J, the junction kept 9 bases outside the gene matches. The CDR3 extends over 16 amino acids. DNA of the CDR3: TGTGCCAGCAGTCCACGGACAGGAGTCATGAACACTGAAGCTTTCTTT. It yields the protein CASSPRTGVMNTEAFF.

By proportion, this clone is medium-sized. The CDR3 protein is CASSFLGQGDGGYTF. Written as DNA, the CDR3 is TGTGCCAGCAGCTTCCTAGGACAGGGCGATGGAGGCTACACCTTC. This chain joins TRBV11-3 and TRBJ1-2, with 8 nucleotides matching TRBD1. The germline V gene encodes CDR1 SGHNT and CDR2 YENEEA. V shed 3 bases and J 8 bases; nucleotides not matched to a gene: 11. The CDR3 loop spans 15 amino acids.

The chain is built from TRBV5-1 and TRBJ2-7; TRBD2 aligns across 7 bases. Germline CDR1 SGHRS, CDR2 YFSETQ. V dropped 7 bases and J dropped 5; count of bases not matched to a gene: 12. The CDR3 length is 14 residues. The CDR3 DNA reads as TGCGCCAGCCTAACGGGAGGAGGAAACCACGAGCAGTACTTC. It encodes CASLTGGGNHEQYF.

This chain joins TRBV4-1 and TRBJ2-7; 9 bases line up with TRBD1. Germline-derived CDR1 and CDR2 are MGHRA and YSYEKL. The CDR3 is 16 residues long. V was pared by 0 bases and J by 0 bases, with 3 bases of the junction left unmatched. The CDR3 sequence: CASSQEWTGASYEQYF. Here the CDR3 DNA reads TGCGCCAGCAGCCAAGAGTGGACAGGGGCCTCCTACGAGCAGTACTTC.

The V gene is TRBV7-9, the J gene TRBJ2-2; 8 bases agree with TRBD2. Germline V CDR1 and CDR2: SEHNR, FQNEAQ (reference sequence). V lost 10 bases and J lost 5; bases outside the gene matches: 15. This CDR3 has 16 amino acids. CDR3 loop: CAIPRGREEWTGELFF. DNA of the CDR3: TGTGCCATCCCCCGGGGGCGGGAGGAATGGACCGGGGAGCTGTTTTTT.

The chain carries TRBV6-6 and TRBJ1-2, with D hard to call. The V end lost 0 bases, the J end lost 7 bases, and 9 bases lay between the germline ends. This CDR3 has 13 residues. Germline V gives CDR1 MNHNY, CDR2 SVGAGI (reference sequence). For the CDR3, the DNA is TGTGCCAGCAGTTACTCGTTATTCGGTGGCTACACCTTC. Translated, it gives CASSYSLFGGYTF.

J is TRBJ2-7 and V is TRBV19; TRBD1 matches at 11 bases. CDR1 LNHDA and CDR2 SQIVND come from the germline V gene (reference sequence). This CDR3 has 14 residues. V shed 3 bases, J shed 2 bases, and the junction held 0 bases outside the gene matches. The CDR3 DNA reads TGTGCCAGTAGTATGGGACAGGGGGCCTACGAGCAGTACTTC. Protein sequence: CASSMGQGAYEQYF.

The chain carries TRBV15 and TRBJ2-3; a possible D gene is TRBD1 (5 bases). The germline CDR1 and CDR2 sequences are LNHNV and YYDKDF (reference sequence). Trimming removed 1 base at V and 5 bases at J, with 13 bases between. There are 15 residues in the CDR3. CDR3 sequence (DNA): TGTGCCACCAGCAGAGGGCAGGGAAGGTTAGATACGCAGTATTTT. It translates to CATSRGQGRLDTQYF. Full variable domain (remainder filled in from reference TRBV15 and TRBJ2-3): DAMVIQNPRYQVTQFGKPVTLSCSQTLNHNVMYWYQQKSSQAPKLLFHYYDKDFNNEADTPDNFQSRRPNTSFCFLDIRSPGLGDTAMYLCATSRGQGRLDTQYFGPGTRLTVL.